The clone carrying this T cell receptor (beta chain) was observed a few times. This CDR3 spans 12 amino acids. CDR1 is ENHRY and CDR2 is SYGVKD in the germline V gene. Deletions cut 4 bases from V and 5 bases from J, with 8 bases between. The source of the sample is a study of T cell changes during pregnancy in multiple sclerosis. TCRdb keeps only in-frame clones here, not all; method: immunoSEQ multiplex PCR. The table includes about 53,000 clones, approximately 91% detected once. This clonotype was sampled from a female donor with multiple sclerosis, enrolled in a pregnancy study. The material was CD4+ T cells from peripheral blood mononuclear cells, obtained in the third trimester of pregnancy. This chain links TRBV10-3 with TRBJ1-1; weak D call: TRBD1 (5 bases). DNA of the CDR3: TGTGCCATCAGTGGGGGGGATACTGAAGCTTTCTTT. Its protein product is CAISGGDTEAFF.